Listed here are 5 T cell receptor beta chains from one sample, sequenced in a study of OX40 agonist ivuxolimab in advanced cancers. The library was built by means of the immunoSEQ multiplex PCR assay. This is the immuneACCESS table as TCRdb keeps it, with only in-frame sequences that have V and J called. A part of the clones is gone; compared with another copy, unresolved V genes explain less than half, and the rest is unexplained. This sample has tens of thousands of clones in its table, and about 90% of those were observed once. The leading ten clones occupy approximately 9.7% of the sample. The sample in question was CD4+ or CD8+ T cells sorted from blood, obtained in a trial of the OX40 agonist ivuxolimab. The receptor source for this set is an adult with an advanced solid tumor such as melanoma, head and neck, liver or kidney cancer.

The V gene is TRBV7-9, the J gene TRBJ1-3; D gene ambiguous. CDR1 SEHNR and CDR2 FQNEAQ come from the germline V gene (reference sequence). V lost 3 bases to trimming and J lost 1 base, with 4 bases between them. The CDR3 is made up of 13 amino acids. The CDR3 is CASSFQSGNTIYF. CDR3 bases: TGTGCCAGCAGCTTCCAGTCTGGAAACACCATATATTTT.

The count of this clone is one. The chain couples TRBV10-3 to TRBJ1-1; the match to TRBD1 covers 8 bases. Germline trimming cut 11 bases from V and 0 bases from J; bases unmatched to any gene: 5. CDR1 and CDR2 from the germline V gene are ENHRY and SYGVKD. The CDR3 totals 13 residues. CDR3 sequence reads: CAARTGLNTEAFF. The CDR3 coding sequence is TGTGCCGCGCGGACAGGGCTGAACACTGAAGCTTTCTTT.

The chain uses TRBV29-1 and TRBJ2-3; TRBD2 matches 7 bases. CDR1 is SQVTM and CDR2 is ANQGSEA in the germline V gene. CDR3 length: 14 residues. The V segment lost 7 bases and the J segment 3 bases; nucleotides outside the gene matches: 10. Written as DNA, the CDR3 is TGCAGCGCCCGCCGGGGGGTAGGTACAGATACGCAGTATTTT. It yields the protein CSARRGVGTDTQYF.

The J gene is TRBJ2-5, the V gene TRBV5-1, with 12 bases lining up with TRBD2. The CDR3 consists of 16 residues. In germline, CDR1 is SGHRS, CDR2 YFSETQ. Trimming took 4 bases from V and 5 from J; bases not matched to a gene: 9. In nucleotides, the CDR3 is TGCGCCAGCAGCGACCTGACTAGCGGGAGAGGGGAGACCCAGTACTTC. It yields the protein CASSDLTSGRGETQYF.

CDR3 in DNA: TGCGCCAGCAGCAGACAGGGGGATAACACTGAAGCTTTCTTT. Translating it yields CASSRQGDNTEAFF. This rearrangement joins TRBV4-1 to TRBJ1-1; 9 bases match TRBD1. V lost 5 bases to trimming and J lost 2 bases; unmatched junction nucleotides: 3. The CDR3 is 14 residues long. Germline V CDR1 and CDR2: MGHRA, YSYEKL.